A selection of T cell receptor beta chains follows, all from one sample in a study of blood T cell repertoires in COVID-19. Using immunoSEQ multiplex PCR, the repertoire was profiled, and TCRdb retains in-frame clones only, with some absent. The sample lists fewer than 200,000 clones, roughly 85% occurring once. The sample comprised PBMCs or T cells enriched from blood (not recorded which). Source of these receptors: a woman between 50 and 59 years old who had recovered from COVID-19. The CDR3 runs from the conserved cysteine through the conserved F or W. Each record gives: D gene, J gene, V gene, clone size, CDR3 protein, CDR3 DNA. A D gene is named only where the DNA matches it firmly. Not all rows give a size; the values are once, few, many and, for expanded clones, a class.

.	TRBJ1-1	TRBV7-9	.	CASSLATEAFF	TGTGCCAGCAGCCTGGCAACTGAAGCTTTCTTT
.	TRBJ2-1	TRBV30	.	CAWSVRYDEQFF	TGTGCCTGGAGTGTTCGTTATGATGAGCAGTTCTTC
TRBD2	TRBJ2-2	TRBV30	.	CAWSVPAGGTGELFF	TGTGCCTGGAGTGTACCAGCGGGGGGGACCGGGGAGCTGTTTTTT
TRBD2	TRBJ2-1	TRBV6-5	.	CASKGSGSSYNEQFF	TGTGCCAGCAAGGGTAGCGGGAGCTCCTACAATGAGCAGTTCTTC
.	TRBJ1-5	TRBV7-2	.	CASSGQINQPQHF	TGTGCCAGCAGCGGACAGATCAATCAGCCCCAGCATTTT
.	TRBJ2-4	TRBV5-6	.	CASSPGLGVKNIQYF	TGTGCCAGCAGCCCCGGGCTCGGGGTCAAAAACATTCAGTACTTC
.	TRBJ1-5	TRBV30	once	CAWSAGGTNQPQHF	TGTGCCTGGAGTGCGGGGGGGACCAATCAGCCCCAGCATTTT
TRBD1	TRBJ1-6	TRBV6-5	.	CAASQQGAPLHF	TGTGCCGCCTCGCAACAGGGGGCACCCCTCCACTTT
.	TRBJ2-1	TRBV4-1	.	CASSQEVASVANEQFF	TGCGCCAGCAGCCAAGAGGTGGCTAGCGTCGCCAATGAGCAGTTCTTC
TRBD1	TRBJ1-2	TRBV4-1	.	CASSRTGTGVSLGYTF	TGCGCCAGCAGCCGTACCGGGACAGGGGTATCCCTTGGCTACACCTTC
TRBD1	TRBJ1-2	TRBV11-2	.	CASSHDRVNYGYTF	TGTGCCAGCAGTCACGACAGGGTTAACTATGGCTACACCTTC
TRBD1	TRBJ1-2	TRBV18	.	CASSPPGQGRGYTF	TGTGCCAGCTCACCTCCGGGACAGGGGAGGGGCTACACCTTC
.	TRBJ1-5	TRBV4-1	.	CASTDTAYSNQPQHF	TGCGCCAGCACTGATACCGCCTATAGCAATCAGCCCCAGCATTTT
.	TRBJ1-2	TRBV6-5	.	CASSYDRFYGYTF	TGTGCCAGCAGTTATGACAGGTTCTATGGCTACACCTTC
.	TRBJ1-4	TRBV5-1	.	CASSLGGRGGLIREKLFF	TGCGCCAGCAGCTTAGGAGGGCGAGGAGGGCTCATCCGGGAAAAACTGTTTTTT